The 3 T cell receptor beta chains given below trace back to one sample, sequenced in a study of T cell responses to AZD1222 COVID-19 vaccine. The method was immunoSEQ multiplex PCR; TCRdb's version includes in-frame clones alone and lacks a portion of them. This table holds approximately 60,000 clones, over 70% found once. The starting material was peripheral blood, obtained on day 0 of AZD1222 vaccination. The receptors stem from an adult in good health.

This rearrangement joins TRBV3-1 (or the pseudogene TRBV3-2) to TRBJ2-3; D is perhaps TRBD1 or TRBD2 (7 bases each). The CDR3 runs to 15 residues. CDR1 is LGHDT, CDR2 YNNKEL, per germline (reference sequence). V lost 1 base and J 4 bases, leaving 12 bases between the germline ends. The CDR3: CASSQAGGGSDTQYF. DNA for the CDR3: TGTGCCAGCAGCCAAGCAGGGGGGGGGTCAGATACGCAGTATTTT.

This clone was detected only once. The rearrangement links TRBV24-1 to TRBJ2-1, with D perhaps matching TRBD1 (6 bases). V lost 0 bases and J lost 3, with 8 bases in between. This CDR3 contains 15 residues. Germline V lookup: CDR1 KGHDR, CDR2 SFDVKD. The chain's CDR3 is CATSDLSDSYNEQFF. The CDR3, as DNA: TGTGCCACCAGTGATTTGTCGGACAGCTACAATGAGCAGTTCTTC.

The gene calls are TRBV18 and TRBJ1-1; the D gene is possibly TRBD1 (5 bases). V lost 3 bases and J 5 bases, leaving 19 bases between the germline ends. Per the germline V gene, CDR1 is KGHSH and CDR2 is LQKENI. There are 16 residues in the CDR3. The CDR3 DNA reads TGTGCCAGCTCACCCCGGGACTTTGCCGATGTGACTGAAGCTTTCTTT. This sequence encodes CASSPRDFADVTEAFF.